Included here is one TCR beta chain sequence, with context. The specificity of this receptor is unknown. One base away there is no much larger clone; base qualities are not given. In the prospective study, participants were roughly 18 to 90 years old, resided in about two dozen geographic areas of the United States, and were enrolled through a virtual design. In the prospective study, participants were assigned to cohorts based on the clinical history participants reported in a screening survey and a study questionnaire. Each participant in the prospective study had whole blood, serum and a nasopharyngeal or oropharyngeal swab collected by mobile phlebotomists. Additional blood draws and questionnaires over an approximately two-month period could optionally be provided by prospective study participants. Blood samples from the prospective study were shipped frozen or at room temperature prior to DNA extraction.

This sample was included in a study of blood T cell repertoires in COVID-19 (dated by TCRdb to the early 2020s). About the investigation overall: Samples from collaborators originated in the United States, Italy and Spain and spanned both the acute and convalescent phases of COVID-19. Where HLA class I and class II types were available, the types were taken from metadata supplied by the sample provider, not from assay-based typing. The samples were drawn from two sources: the first 160 participants of the ongoing ImmuneRACE study, and some 1,300 subjects contributed by 6 global collaborators. The dataset comprised deeply sampled blood TCRbeta repertoires from subjects exposed to, actively infected with, or recovered from COVID-19. The material from the prospective study consisted of cDNA or gDNA derived from T cells, B-cell-depleted T cells, or PBMCs. The sample metadata nearly always contained a de-identified subject ID, COVID-19 status, age in years and sex. The repertoires were released in a freely available public database meant as a resource for research on the immune response to SARS-CoV-2.

Broad study findings and their caveats: The amount of clinical and demographic metadata varied by source and participant and was provided uncurated.

The germline V gene (reference sequence) yields SGHNT for CDR1 and YYREEE for CDR2. Trimmed from V: 3 bases; trimmed from J: 4 bases; junction bases lacking a gene match: 6. The CDR3 measures 15 amino acids from cysteine to phenylalanine. Left in the record is the CDR3 DNA by itself, 45 bases read in frame from the first base. TCRbeta CDR3 regions were amplified from genomic DNA by means of the immunoSEQ Assay, a bias-controlled multiplex PCR. Per the original workflow: The number of nucleated cells in each sample was estimated from the amplification of reference gene primers within the assay. Sequence reads were collapsed and filtered to measure the absolute abundance of every unique TCRbeta CDR3 rearrangement. For each sample, productive Simpson clonality was calculated as the square root of Simpson's diversity index over productive rearrangements. Here the immuneACCESS table is served through TCRdb, limited to in-frame sequences with V and J called. Missing clones are a known gap in these copies; in checked studies unresolved V genes cover under half, and the rest lacks a known reason. That table supplies the V and J calls and clone size; D and trimming were determined from the DNA. This sample has about 230,000 clones in its table, and approximately 88% of those were observed once. The ten largest clones add up to roughly 2.3% of the sample.

This sequence was found in a woman aged 40 to 50 with acute COVID-19. Specimen: PBMCs or T cells enriched from blood (not recorded which). The chain joins TRBV5-4 to TRBJ1-2; 10 middle bases align to TRBD1. The CDR3 amino acid sequence is: CASSSGTGDIYGYTF. The sequenced DNA is TGTGCCAGCAGCTCGGGGACAGGGGATATCTATGGCTACACCTTC.